Listed here are 29 T cell receptor beta chains from one sample, sequenced in a study of early T cells in non-severe SARS-CoV-2 infection. Using its own MiXCR run on the 5' RACE reads, TCRdb lists one record per CDR3 protein. The top ten clones hold about 25% of a sample with under 30,000 distinct CDR3 sequences, around 5.1% of them seen once. Input material: whole blood. These receptors were obtained from an adult who was a healthcare worker with PCR-confirmed SARS-CoV-2 infection or an uninfected control (not recorded which).

Many counts were recorded for this clonotype. The chain uses TRBV20-1 and TRBJ2-7; no reliable D call. This CDR3 has 16 amino acids. V lost 1 base and J lost 0, with 16 bases in between. Germline CDR1 and CDR2: DFQATT and SNEGSKA (reference sequence). In nucleotides, the CDR3 is TGCAGTGCTAGAGGATTTGGACGGAAAAACTCCTACGAGCAGTACTTC. This translates into CSARGFGRKNSYEQYF.

CDR3: CASSLAERGEQYF. The CDR3 nucleotides read TGTGCCAGCAGCTTAGCCGAGAGGGGGGAGCAGTACTTC. The V gene is TRBV7-8, the J gene TRBJ2-7; tentative D call: TRBD1 (6 bases). Trimming took 0 bases from V and 7 from J, leaving 10 bases between them. The CDR3 length is 13 residues. Germline V CDR1 and CDR2: SGHVS, FQNEAQ.

In this sample, this clonotype turned up many times. This chain connects TRBV15 to TRBJ2-2; TRBD1 is a possible D gene (6 bases). This CDR3 has 16 amino acids. Germline CDR1 and CDR2: LNHNV and YYDKDF (reference sequence). Trimming removed 3 bases at V and 0 bases at J, with 11 bases between. The DNA for the CDR3 is TGTGCCACCAGCAGGGGGGACACCGCGAACACCGGGGAGCTGTTTTTT. This sequence encodes CATSRGDTANTGELFF.

This clonotype was detected many times. The gene calls are TRBV6-2 or TRBV6-3 and TRBJ2-3, with D perhaps matching TRBD1 (5 bases). Germline CDR1 and CDR2: MNHEY and SVGEGT. The CDR3 consists of 15 residues. V gave up 4 bases and J gave up 1 base, with 12 bases separating them. The CDR3 reads CASSSGKEGTDTQYF. The DNA for the CDR3 is TGTGCCAGCAGTTCAGGGAAAGAAGGCACAGATACGCAGTATTTT.

This clonotype was observed many times. The J gene is TRBJ2-3, the V gene TRBV7-2, with 8 nucleotides matching TRBD2. J gave up 1 base and V 1 base, and 4 bases lay outside the gene matches. CDR1 SGHTA and CDR2 FQGNSA come from the germline V gene. The CDR3 has 16 residues. CDR3 nucleotides: TGTGCCAGCAGCTTAGACGGGGGGGCGGGCACAGATACGCAGTATTTT. This translates into CASSLDGGAGTDTQYF.

This clonotype has ten or more counts. This chain links TRBV29-1 with TRBJ2-5; 12 nucleotides agree with TRBD2. Germline CDR1 and CDR2: SQVTM and ANQGSEA. The CDR3 covers 13 residues. V was clipped by 6 bases and J by 6 bases; unmatched bases: 5. The CDR3 DNA sequence: TGCAGCGTGGAGACTAGCGGGAGACAGACCCAGTACTTC. It encodes CSVETSGRQTQYF.

This chain connects TRBV10-1 to TRBJ2-5, with TRBD2 as a possible D gene (6 bases). V lost 6 bases, J lost 4 bases, and 12 bases lay in between. The CDR3 has 13 residues. Germline CDR1 is WNHNN and CDR2 is SYGVQD (reference sequence). The CDR3 DNA sequence: TGCGCCAGCAGCGCGGGGAGCCCAGAGACCCAGTACTTC. Translation gives CASSAGSPETQYF.

The chain is built from TRBV25-1 and TRBJ2-7, with 8 bases matching TRBD1. Germline V gene data show CDR1 as MGHDK and CDR2 as SYGVNS. This CDR3 has 15 residues. V was pared by 4 bases and J by 6 bases, with 11 bases of the junction left unmatched. CDR3 sequence reads: CASSGPTGQVGEQYF. The CDR3 region has the DNA TGTGCCAGCAGTGGCCCCACGGGACAGGTGGGCGAGCAGTACTTC.

The V and J genes are TRBV18 and TRBJ2-7; possibly TRBD1 for D (5 bases). V was pared by 8 bases and J by 1 base, with 12 bases between. This CDR3 region has 13 residues. CDR1 is KGHSH, CDR2 LQKENI, per germline. This CDR3 reads CASTQAGSYEQYF. CDR3 nucleotide sequence: TGTGCCAGCACACAGGCCGGATCCTACGAGCAGTACTTC.

This clonotype was recorded at least ten times. This chain uses TRBV7-9 with TRBJ2-1, with D perhaps matching TRBD2 (6 bases). Germline V gene data show CDR1 as SEHNR and CDR2 as FQNEAQ (reference sequence). V was trimmed by 3 bases and J by 2 bases, leaving 8 bases between them. This CDR3 is 14 amino acids long. As DNA, the CDR3 is TGTGCCAGCAGCTTCGGGGGAACCTACAATGAGCAGTTCTTC. This translates into CASSFGGTYNEQFF.

In this sample, this clonotype turned up many times. This rearrangement joins TRBV6-1 to TRBJ1-2; D gene unclear. The germline V and J ends were trimmed by 5 bases and 2 bases, with 6 bases remaining between them. Germline V CDR1 and CDR2: MNHNS, SASEGT. CDR3 length: 12 residues. CDR3 in DNA: TGTGCCAGCAGTCCGATAAACTATGGCTACACCTTC. Amino acid sequence: CASSPINYGYTF.

This clonotype was observed many times. The chain is built from TRBV20-1 and TRBJ2-5; weak D call: TRBD2 (6 bases). Germline CDR1 and CDR2: DFQATT and SNEGSKA (reference sequence). CDR3 length: 13 residues. Trimming shortened V by 1 base and J by 2 bases, and 8 bases separated the two germline ends. As DNA, the CDR3 is TGCAGTGCTAGAGTTAGCGGTCAAGAGACCCAGTACTTC. Translating gives CSARVSGQETQYF.

This clonotype was found many times. The V gene is TRBV24-1, the J gene TRBJ1-1; a possible D gene is TRBD1 (6 bases). CDR1 is KGHDR and CDR2 is SFDVKD in the germline V gene. V lost 5 bases to trimming and J lost 5 bases, with 11 bases between them. This CDR3 comprises 13 residues. CDR3 loop: CATSAQRGTEAFF. CDR3 DNA: TGTGCCACCAGTGCGCAGAGGGGGACTGAAGCTTTCTTT.

This clonotype was counted ten times or more. V gene TRBV20-1 combines with J gene TRBJ2-1; 11 positions match TRBD2. The V segment lost 6 bases and the J segment 9 bases; nucleotides outside the gene matches: 19. Per germline, CDR1 DFQATT and CDR2 SNEGSKA (reference sequence). The CDR3 length is 17 residues. DNA for the CDR3: TGCAGTGCCCTTGGGACTAGCGGACGGTTGCCTGGGGGTGAGCAGTTCTTC. Protein sequence: CSALGTSGRLPGGEQFF.

The table lists this clonotype with many counts. The V and J genes are TRBV10-2 and TRBJ2-1; 7 bases are shared with TRBD2. The germline gives CDR1 WSHSY, CDR2 SAAADI. The CDR3 spans 11 residues. V lost 6 bases, J lost 10 bases, and 3 bases stayed unmatched. The CDR3 coding sequence is TGCGCCAGCAGCGGGGGGTCCGAGCAGTTCTTC. Amino acids: CASSGGSEQFF.

This clonotype was recorded many times. The rearrangement joins TRBV7-2 to TRBJ1-6; perhaps TRBD1 as D (6 bases). The CDR3 runs to 18 residues. The germline V gene encodes CDR1 SGHTA and CDR2 FQGNSA. Trimming stripped 2 bases from V and 0 bases from J, with 14 bases between. CDR3 coding DNA: TGTGCCAGCAGCTTAAGTACAGGGAGAGGCTCCTATAATTCACCCCTCCACTTT. It codes for CASSLSTGRGSYNSPLHF.

This clonotype has only a few counts. This sequence joins TRBV6-2 or TRBV6-3 and TRBJ2-6, with D unresolved. The CDR3 consists of 14 residues. Germline V gene sequence: CDR1 MNHEY, CDR2 SVGEGT. V lost 3 bases to trimming and J lost 7 bases, with 10 bases between them. CDR3 DNA: TGTGCCAGCAGTTATCTGAGCCTCGCCAACGTCCTGACTTTC. Encoded protein: CASSYLSLANVLTF.

This clonotype was observed many times. CDR3 sequence: CASSQAMASMNTEAFF. DNA for the CDR3: TGTGCCAGCAGCCAAGCAATGGCCTCCATGAACACTGAAGCTTTCTTT. The chain carries TRBV3-1 and TRBJ1-1; D is uncertain. The V end was cut by 1 base, the J end by 0 bases, with 12 bases between. The CDR3 length is 16 residues. Germline-derived CDR1 and CDR2 are LGHDT and YNNKEL (reference sequence).

This clonotype was detected many times. The chain is built from TRBV18 and TRBJ2-7; maybe TRBD1 (5 bases). Germline CDR1 and CDR2: KGHSH and LQKENI. V lost 3 bases and J 6 bases, leaving 15 bases between the germline ends. This CDR3 has 14 amino acids. CDR3 coding DNA: TGTGCCAGCTCACCGGTACAGTCAGGGCGCGAGCAGTACTTC. It encodes CASSPVQSGREQYF.

This clonotype was found many times. The V gene is TRBV14, the J gene TRBJ2-4, with TRBD1 identical over 9 bases. This CDR3 region has 15 residues. The junction had 10 bases not matched to a gene; V was cut back by 5 bases and J by 8 bases. Germline V gene data show CDR1 as SGHDN and CDR2 as FVKESK. CDR3 in amino acids: CASSSQTGGVDIQYF. The CDR3 bases are TGTGCCAGCAGCTCCCAGACAGGGGGAGTGGACATTCAGTACTTC. The whole variable domain, filled in from reference TRBV14 and TRBJ2-4, reads EAGVTQFPSHSVIEKGQTVTLRCDPISGHDNLYWYRRVMGKEIKFLLHFVKESKQDESGMPNNRFLAERTGGTYSTLKVQPAELEDSGVYFCASSSQTGGVDIQYFGAGTRLSVL.

Here the CDR3 DNA reads TGTGCCAGCAGCTTGGCCTGGACAGGCGAGCAGTACTTC. The encoded protein is CASSLAWTGEQYF. The chain is built from TRBV5-6 and TRBJ2-7; the match to TRBD1 covers 7 bases. V shed 0 bases, J shed 6 bases, and the junction held 3 bases outside the gene matches. This CDR3 is built from 13 residues. CDR1 and CDR2 (germline): SGHDT, YYEEEE.

This chain uses TRBV20-1 with TRBJ2-7; TRBD1 agrees at 7 bases. Germline trimming cut 1 base from V and 2 bases from J; bases unmatched to any gene: 5. Germline V gene sequence: CDR1 DFQATT, CDR2 SNEGSKA (reference sequence). CDR3 length: 14 residues. The CDR3 region has the DNA TGCAGTGCTAGAGCAGGGGGAAACACCTACGAGCAGTACTTC. This codes for CSARAGGNTYEQYF.

The chain employs TRBV3-1 and TRBJ2-7; tentatively, D is TRBD1 (5 bases). Trimming removed 1 base from V and 5 bases from J, with 12 bases in between. CDR1 LGHDT and CDR2 YNNKEL come from the germline V gene (reference sequence). This CDR3 has 14 amino acids. This chain's CDR3 is CASSQVPGPNEQYF. DNA for the CDR3: TGTGCCAGCAGCCAAGTTCCAGGGCCCAACGAGCAGTACTTC.

This clonotype was picked up many times. This sequence joins TRBV20-1 and TRBJ2-7; possible D gene TRBD2, 7 bases. V was trimmed by 1 base and J by 1 base, leaving 14 bases between them. In germline, CDR1 is DFQATT, CDR2 SNEGSKA (reference sequence). The CDR3 sequence is 15 residues long. The CDR3 DNA reads as TGCAGTGCTAGAGCTTGGGGGGGGGCATCCTACGAGCAGTACTTC. Protein: CSARAWGGASYEQYF.

This chain connects TRBV12-3 or TRBV12-4 to TRBJ2-7; 11 nucleotides line up with TRBD2. V lost 1 base to trimming and J lost 0 bases; unmatched junction nucleotides: 14. The CDR3 loop spans 20 amino acids. CDR3 nucleotide sequence: TGTGCCAGCAGTTTAGGGTTCCGACTAGCGGGACTCCGTAGCTCCTACGAGCAGTACTTC. It encodes CASSLGFRLAGLRSSYEQYF.

This clonotype has a handful of counts. The chain carries TRBV5-1 and TRBJ2-7; possible D gene TRBD1, 6 bases. The V end was cut by 0 bases, the J end by 3 bases, with 13 bases between. CDR3 size: 15 residues. The germline V gene has CDR1 SGHRS and CDR2 YFSETQ. Here the CDR3 reads CASSLVQGEDYEQYF. CDR3 sequence (DNA): TGCGCCAGCAGCTTGGTACAGGGAGAAGACTACGAGCAGTACTTC.

This clonotype was detected ten times or more. The V gene is TRBV18, the J gene TRBJ1-6; D is ambiguous. Per the germline V gene, CDR1 is KGHSH and CDR2 is LQKENI. V lost 2 bases to trimming and J lost 9 bases, with 11 bases between them. The length of the CDR3 is 14 residues. As DNA, the CDR3 is TGTGCCAGCTCACCATCAGTCCGACTTTCACCCCTCCACTTT. Translation: CASSPSVRLSPLHF.

This clonotype turned up a few times. The chain is built from TRBV18 and TRBJ2-3; the D gene is possibly TRBD2 (6 bases). Germline assignment: CDR1 KGHSH and CDR2 LQKENI. The CDR3 totals 18 residues. Trimming pared 6 bases from V and 0 bases from J, leaving 22 bases between. CDR3 region: CASSPAQLLAYSTDTQYF. The DNA of the CDR3 is TGTGCCAGCTCTCCTGCCCAGCTACTAGCTTATAGCACAGATACGCAGTATTTT. The whole variable domain, remainder taken from reference TRBV18 and TRBJ2-3, is NAGVMQNPRHLVRRRGQEARLRCSPMKGHSHVYWYRQLPEEGLKFMVYLQKENIIDESGMPKERFSAEFPKEGPSILRIQQVVRGDSAAYFCASSPAQLLAYSTDTQYFGPGTRLTVL.

This clonotype was detected many times. Relative to the germline gene, one junction end is altered; a read error may explain this. This chain connects TRBV20-1 to TRBJ1-2; weak D call: TRBD1 (6 bases). The germline V gene has CDR1 DFQATT and CDR2 SNEGSKA (reference sequence). The length of the CDR3 is 15 residues. The DNA for the CDR3 is TGCAGTGCCAGAGGGGGGGCGGGTTACGGCTATGGCTACACCTTC. Residues: CSARGGAGYGYGYTF.